The clone carrying this TCR beta chain was seen ten or more times. No antigen is known for it. Germline loops: CDR1 SEHNR, CDR2 FQNEAQ (reference sequence). V lost 5 bases to trimming and J lost 4 bases; unmatched junction nucleotides: 9. The CDR3 consists of 15 residues. The data originate from a study of CD8+CD57+ T cells in acquired aplastic anemia. As for the study in general: Sorted cells (CD4+ and CD8+) yielded DNA amounts that averaged roughly 3.5 ug. Roughly 10.8 million reads were obtained on average for healthy donor CD4+ cells. Overall study results and limits: Overlapping CD8+ CDR3 repertoires of patients and controls contained some 30 shared sequences. Simpson's diversity of CD8+ cells was not significantly different in patients compared with controls.

Genomic DNA was employed as the template in profiling TCR beta VDJ and CDR3. One entry per CDR3 protein results from TCRdb running MiXCR on the reads. Seen here are about 210,000 distinct CDR3 sequences, approximately 60% observed once, and the top ten hold approximately 30%. The sequencing input was sorted CD4+, CD8+, or CD8+CD57+ T cells (not recorded which) from PBMCs. The TCR was taken from a human donor in good health. This chain uses TRBV7-9 with TRBJ2-3; TRBD2 agrees at 7 bases. DNA of the CDR3: TGTGCCAGCAGCACGACTAGCAGCCGGGCAGATACGCAGTATTTT. The encoded protein is CASSTTSSRADTQYF.